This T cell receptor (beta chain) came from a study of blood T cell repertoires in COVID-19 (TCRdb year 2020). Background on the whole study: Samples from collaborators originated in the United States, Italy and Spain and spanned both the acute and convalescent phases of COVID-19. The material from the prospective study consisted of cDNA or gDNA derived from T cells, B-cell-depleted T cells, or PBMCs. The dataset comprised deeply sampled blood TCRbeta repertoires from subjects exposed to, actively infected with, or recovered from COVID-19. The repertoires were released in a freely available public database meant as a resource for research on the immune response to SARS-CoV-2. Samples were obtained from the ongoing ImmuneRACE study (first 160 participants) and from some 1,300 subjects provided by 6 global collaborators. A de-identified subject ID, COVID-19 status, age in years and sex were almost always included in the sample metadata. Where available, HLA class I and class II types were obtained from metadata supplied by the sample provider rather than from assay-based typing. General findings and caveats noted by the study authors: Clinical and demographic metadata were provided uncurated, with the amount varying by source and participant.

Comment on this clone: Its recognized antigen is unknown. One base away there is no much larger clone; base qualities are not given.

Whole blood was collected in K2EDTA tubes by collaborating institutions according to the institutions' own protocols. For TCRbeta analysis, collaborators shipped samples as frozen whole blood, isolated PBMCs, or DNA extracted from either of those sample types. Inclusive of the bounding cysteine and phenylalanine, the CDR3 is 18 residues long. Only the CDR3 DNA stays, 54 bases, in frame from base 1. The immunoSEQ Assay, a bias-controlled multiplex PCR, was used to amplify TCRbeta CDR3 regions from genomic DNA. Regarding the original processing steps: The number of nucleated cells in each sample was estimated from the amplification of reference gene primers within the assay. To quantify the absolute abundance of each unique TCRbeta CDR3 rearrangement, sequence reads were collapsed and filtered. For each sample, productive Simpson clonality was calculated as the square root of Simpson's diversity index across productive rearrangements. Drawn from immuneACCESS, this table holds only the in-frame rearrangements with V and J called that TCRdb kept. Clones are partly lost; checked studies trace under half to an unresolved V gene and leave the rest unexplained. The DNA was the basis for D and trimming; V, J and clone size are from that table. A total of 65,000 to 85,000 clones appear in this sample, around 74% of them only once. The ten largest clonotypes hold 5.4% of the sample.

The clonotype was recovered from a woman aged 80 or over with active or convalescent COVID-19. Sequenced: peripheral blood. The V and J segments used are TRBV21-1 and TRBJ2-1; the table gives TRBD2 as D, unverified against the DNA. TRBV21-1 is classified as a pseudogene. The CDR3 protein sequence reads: CASSKVGRVLSSYNEQFF. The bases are TGTGCCAGCAGCAAGGTGGGGAGGGTATTGAGCTCCTACAATGAGCAGTTCTTC.